These 12 T cell receptor beta chains originate from one sample sequenced in a study of blood T cells in healthy people across ages. A J-beta primer mix and a sample-barcoded 5' primer were used in a second PCR of about 7 to 12 cycles. TCRdb reanalysed the 5' RACE reads using MiXCR and keeps one entry per CDR3 protein. The sample includes some 880,000 distinct CDR3 sequences, around 36% of them seen just once. What was sequenced was blood. These receptors were taken from a man aged 18-30 years in good health.

The J gene is TRBJ1-2, the V gene TRBV30, with D possibly matching TRBD1 (5 bases). The CDR3 is 13 residues long. The germline CDR1 and CDR2 sequences are GTSNPN and SVGIG (reference sequence). The V end lost 3 bases, the J end lost 1 base, and 9 bases lay between the germline ends. As DNA, the CDR3 is TGTGCCTGGAGGGACACCCTTAACTATGGCTACACCTTC. It yields the protein CAWRDTLNYGYTF.

This clonotype is a singleton in its sample. The chain uses TRBV3-1 and TRBJ2-3; 7 positions match TRBD2. V was clipped by 1 base and J by 1 base; unmatched bases: 11. This CDR3 spans 18 amino acids. CDR1 and CDR2 from the germline V gene are LGHDT and YNNKEL (reference sequence). The CDR3 bases are TGTGCCAGCAGCCAAGCCCCACTGGCGGGGGTGGGCACAGATACGCAGTATTTT. The encoded protein is CASSQAPLAGVGTDTQYF.

This clonotype was observed a handful of times. The chain combines TRBV9 with TRBJ2-1; no reliable D call. Trimming left V 3 bases short and J 8 bases short, with 15 bases between. Germline V gene data show CDR1 as SGDLS and CDR2 as YYNGEE. This CDR3 region has 14 residues. The CDR3 sequence: CASSARAVDDEQFF. CDR3 nucleotide sequence: TGTGCCAGCAGCGCACGCGCGGTGGACGATGAGCAGTTCTTC.

A remark on this clonotype: This may arise from a read error, as a much more abundant clone is one base away. This chain links TRBV4-1 with TRBJ1-2, with D tentatively TRBD1 (6 bases). Germline V gives CDR1 MGHRA, CDR2 YSYEKL. The CDR3 has 13 amino acids. DNA for the CDR3: TGCGCCGGCAGCCAAGGGGGGTACTATGGCTACACCTTC. Its translation is CAGSQGGYYGYTF.

In its sample, this clonotype was seen once. This chain uses TRBV5-1 with TRBJ2-5, with TRBD2 matching over 7 bases. Trimming took 4 bases from V and 4 from J; bases not matched to a gene: 13. Germline V CDR1 and CDR2: SGHRS, YFSETQ. CDR3 size: 16 residues. The CDR3 loop reads CASSTGGAIGAETQYF. Written as DNA, the CDR3 is TGCGCCAGCAGCACGGGAGGCGCCATTGGGGCAGAGACCCAGTACTTC.

The chain joins TRBV7-2 to TRBJ2-7; TRBD2 matches at 14 bases. The CDR3 spans 17 residues. Germline V gives CDR1 SGHTA, CDR2 FQGNSA. V lost 1 base to trimming and J lost 3 bases; unmatched junction nucleotides: 5. The CDR3 nucleotides are TGTGCCAGCAGCTTAGATGGACTAGCGGGGGGCCTCTACGAGCAGTACTTC. Amino acids: CASSLDGLAGGLYEQYF.

This clonotype was seen at least ten times. The rearrangement links TRBV20-1 to TRBJ1-2; D is undetermined. CDR1 DFQATT and CDR2 SNEGSKA come from the germline V gene (reference sequence). The germline V and J ends were trimmed by 0 bases and 0 bases, with 5 bases remaining between them. The CDR3 is 13 amino acids. The CDR3 spells CSARDSSNYGYTF. For the CDR3, the DNA is TGCAGTGCTAGAGACAGTTCTAACTATGGCTACACCTTC.

This clonotype turned up a few times. This chain's CDR3 is CASSFDGQGGRNEQYF. DNA for the CDR3: TGTGCCAGCAGCTTCGACGGACAGGGAGGAAGGAACGAGCAGTACTTC. The rearrangement uses TRBV5-5 and TRBJ2-7; 8 bases agree with TRBD1. The J segment lost 5 bases and the V segment lost 2 bases, leaving 12 bases of the junction unmatched. The CDR3 consists of 16 residues. Germline CDR1 is SGHKS and CDR2 is YYEKEE (reference sequence).

V usage is TRBV12-3 or TRBV12-4 and J usage is TRBJ2-1; D tentatively reads TRBD1 or TRBD2 (5 bases each). V lost 6 bases, J lost 0 bases, and 18 bases lay in between. CDR3 length equals 17 residues. The CDR3 bases are TGTGCCAGCAGAACACTGGGGGACCGCAGCTCCTACAATGAGCAGTTCTTC. It codes for CASRTLGDRSSYNEQFF.

This chain links TRBV27 with TRBJ1-4; D not resolved. Germline V gives CDR1 MNHEY, CDR2 SMNVEV (reference sequence). Trimming removed 3 bases at V and 8 bases at J, with 7 bases between. The CDR3 runs 12 residues. The CDR3 loop is CASSFRGEKLFF. For the CDR3, the DNA is TGTGCCAGCAGTTTCCGGGGAGAAAAACTGTTTTTT.

This chain joins TRBV7-6 and TRBJ1-1; D ambiguous. V lost 1 base and J 0 bases, leaving 9 bases between the germline ends. This CDR3 contains 15 residues. Germline V CDR1 and CDR2: SGHVS, FNYEAQ. The CDR3 sequence is CASSLGPQMNTEAFF. The CDR3 DNA reads TGTGCCAGCAGCTTAGGACCCCAGATGAACACTGAAGCTTTCTTT.

This chain connects TRBV27 to TRBJ1-1; D gene unclear. V shed 0 bases and J shed 11 bases, with 16 bases lying between them. There are 14 residues in the CDR3. Germline V gene sequence: CDR1 MNHEY, CDR2 SMNVEV (reference sequence). The CDR3 protein is CASSLSREGTLAFF. The CDR3 DNA sequence: TGTGCCAGCAGTTTATCAAGGGAGGGAACCTTGGCTTTCTTT.